The 2 T cell receptor beta chains listed next were all sequenced from one sample in a study of T cells in Graves' hyperthyroidism and ophthalmopathy. Template material for amplifying TCR beta CDR3 regions consisted of RNA transcripts. A first-round RT-PCR of the TCR CDR3 used the HTBI primer set. TCRdb fed the multiplex PCR reads into MiXCR, producing one record per CDR3 protein. This sample yields 300,000 to 450,000 distinct CDR3 sequences, of which about 14% are seen a single time; less than 20% belongs to the top ten. Sample: blood. Every receptor here comes from a woman in her twenties or thirties with Graves' ophthalmopathy.

This clonotype turned up a few times. This chain links TRBV19 with TRBJ2-2, with D maybe TRBD1 (5 bases). The germline V gene has CDR1 LNHDA and CDR2 SQIVND (reference sequence). The CDR3 consists of 14 residues. The V end was cut by 3 bases, the J end by 8 bases, with 13 bases between. CDR3 in DNA: TGTGCCAGTAGTATCATGGGGCAAGCGGGGGAGCTGTTTTTT. Translating it yields CASSIMGQAGELFF.

This clonotype has a count of ten or more. This chain links TRBV30 with TRBJ2-3; D gene unclear. The CDR3 totals 13 residues. Looked up from germline, CDR1 is GTSNPN and CDR2 is SVGIG (reference sequence). V was trimmed by 4 bases and J by 0 bases, leaving 8 bases between them. The CDR3 reads CAWKEPSTDTQYF. The CDR3 DNA reads as TGTGCCTGGAAGGAGCCTAGCACAGATACGCAGTATTTT. Full variable domain (missing parts from reference TRBV30 and TRBJ2-3): SQTIHQWPATLVQPVGSPLSLECTVEGTSNPNLYWYRQAAGRGLQLLFYSVGIGQISSEVPQNLSASRPQDRQFILSSKKLLLSDSGFYLCAWKEPSTDTQYFGPGTRLTVL.